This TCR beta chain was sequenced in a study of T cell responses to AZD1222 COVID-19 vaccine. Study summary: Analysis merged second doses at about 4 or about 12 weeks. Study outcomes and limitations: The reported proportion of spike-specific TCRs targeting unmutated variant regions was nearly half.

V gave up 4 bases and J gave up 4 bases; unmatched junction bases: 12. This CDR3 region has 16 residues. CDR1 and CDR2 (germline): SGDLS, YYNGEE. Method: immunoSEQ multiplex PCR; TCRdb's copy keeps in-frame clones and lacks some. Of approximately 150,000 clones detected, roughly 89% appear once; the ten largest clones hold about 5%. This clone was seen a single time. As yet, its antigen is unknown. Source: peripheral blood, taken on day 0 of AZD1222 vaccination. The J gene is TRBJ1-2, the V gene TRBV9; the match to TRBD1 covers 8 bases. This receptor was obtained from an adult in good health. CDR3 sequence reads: CASSPLQGVDPYGYTF. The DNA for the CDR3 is TGTGCCAGCAGCCCCTTACAGGGGGTGGACCCCTATGGCTACACCTTC.